This T cell receptor (beta chain) was retrieved from a study of technical replicates of blood from a few donors. The table came from immunoSEQ multiplex PCR; TCRdb's copy has only in-frame clones and leaves some out. Of over 70,000 clones detected, approximately 97% appear once; the ten largest clones hold less than 0.25%. The CDR3 totals 14 residues. Looked up from germline, CDR1 is SEHNR and CDR2 is FQNEAQ (reference sequence). V lost 2 bases and J lost 4; bases outside the gene matches: 2. Material for sequencing was T cells isolated from PBMCs. The chain uses TRBV7-9 and TRBJ2-3; 8 bases match TRBD2. The clonotype originates from a human donor in good health. The CDR3 DNA follows: TGTGCCAGCAGCTTAAATAGCGGGGCAGATACGCAGTATTTT. Translating it yields CASSLNSGADTQYF.